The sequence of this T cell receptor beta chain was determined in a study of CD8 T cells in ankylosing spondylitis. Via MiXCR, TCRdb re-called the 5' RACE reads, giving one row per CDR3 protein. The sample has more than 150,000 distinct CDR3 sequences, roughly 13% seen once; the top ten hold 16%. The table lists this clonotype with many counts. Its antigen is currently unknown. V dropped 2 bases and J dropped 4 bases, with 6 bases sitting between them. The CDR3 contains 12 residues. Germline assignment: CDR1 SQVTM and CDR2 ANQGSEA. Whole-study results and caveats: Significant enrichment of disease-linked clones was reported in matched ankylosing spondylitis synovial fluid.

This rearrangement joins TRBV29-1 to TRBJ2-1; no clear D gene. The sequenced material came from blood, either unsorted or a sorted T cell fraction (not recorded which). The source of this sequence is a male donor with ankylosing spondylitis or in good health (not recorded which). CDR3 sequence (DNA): TGCAGCGTTGAAAACTTTTACAATGAGCAGTTCTTC. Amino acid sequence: CSVENFYNEQFF.